This T cell receptor (beta chain) came from a study of vaccination and CD4 T cells after COVID-19. Sequencing of DNA taken from cultured CD4+ T cells relied on the Oncomine TCR Beta short-read assay. TCRdb re-analysed the PCR reads in MiXCR, keeping a single row per CDR3 protein. This table has approximately 13,000 distinct CDR3 sequences, 44% appearing once. Germline lookup yields CDR1 SGHVS and CDR2 FQNEAQ. With 5 bases removed from V and 4 bases from J, the gap between germline ends came to 21 bases. This CDR3 comprises 16 residues. The table lists this clonotype with a few counts. Antigen specificity is unknown. The treatment was: approximately 11-day PBMC culture with coronavirus spike peptide pools or control peptides (ViraFEST assay).

Specimen: CD4+ T cells from blood, cultured in vitro. This clonotype originated in a human donor who had recovered from COVID-19. The rearrangement joins TRBV7-8 to TRBJ2-7, with D perhaps being TRBD1 or TRBD2 (5 bases each). CDR3 residues: CASSPDGGRSMYEQYF. DNA for the CDR3: TGTGCCAGCAGCCCAGATGGGGGACGGAGTATGTACGAGCAGTACTTC.